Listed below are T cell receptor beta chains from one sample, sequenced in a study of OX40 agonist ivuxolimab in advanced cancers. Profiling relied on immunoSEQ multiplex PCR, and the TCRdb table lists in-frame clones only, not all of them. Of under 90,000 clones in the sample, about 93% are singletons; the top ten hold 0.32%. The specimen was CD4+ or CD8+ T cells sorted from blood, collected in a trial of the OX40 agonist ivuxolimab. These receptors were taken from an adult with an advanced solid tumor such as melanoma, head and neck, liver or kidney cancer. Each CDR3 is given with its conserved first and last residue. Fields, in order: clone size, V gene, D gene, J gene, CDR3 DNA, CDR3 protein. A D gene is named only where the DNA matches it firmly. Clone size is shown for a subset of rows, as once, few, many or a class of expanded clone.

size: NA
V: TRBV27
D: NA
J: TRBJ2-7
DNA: TGTGCCAGCAGTTTGAGGCCCGGACACACCTACGAGCAGTACTTC
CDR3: CASSLRPGHTYEQYF

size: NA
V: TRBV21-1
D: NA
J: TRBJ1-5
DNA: TGTGCCAGCAGCAAAGGCCCCGAGACAGGGGGCAGTCAGCCCCAGCATTTT
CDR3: CASSKGPETGGSQPQHF

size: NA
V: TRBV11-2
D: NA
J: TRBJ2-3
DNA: TGTGCCAGCAGCTTAGCTGACAGCATCAACACAGATACGCAGTATTTT
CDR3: CASSLADSINTDTQYF

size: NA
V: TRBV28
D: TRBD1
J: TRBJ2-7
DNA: TGTGCCAGCAGTCCGCCCGGGACAGGGACCTACGAGCAGTACTTC
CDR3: CASSPPGTGTYEQYF

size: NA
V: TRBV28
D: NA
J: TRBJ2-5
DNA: TGTGCCAGCAGTGGGACTGCAGAGACCCAGTACTTC
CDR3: CASSGTAETQYF

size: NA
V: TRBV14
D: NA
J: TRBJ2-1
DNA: TGTGCCAGCAGCCTGGGCGAGGGTAATGAGCAGTTCTTC
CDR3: CASSLGEGNEQFF

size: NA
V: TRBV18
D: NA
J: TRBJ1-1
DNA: TGTGCCAGCTCACCACAACTACAGAACACTGAAGCTTTCTTT
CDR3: CASSPQLQNTEAFF

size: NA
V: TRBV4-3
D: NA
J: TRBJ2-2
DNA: TGCGCCAGCAGCCCTCTTGAGAGGGCCGGGGAGCTGTTTTTT
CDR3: CASSPLERAGELFF

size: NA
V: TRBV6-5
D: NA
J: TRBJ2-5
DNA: TGTGCCTCGAGCGACATAAAAGAGACCCAGTACTTC
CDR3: CASSDIKETQYF

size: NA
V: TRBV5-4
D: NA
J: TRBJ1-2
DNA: TGTGCCAGCAGCTTGGGAAGTAGGATTAGTTATGGCTACACCTTC
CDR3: CASSLGSRISYGYTF

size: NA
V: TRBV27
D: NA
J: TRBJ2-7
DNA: TGTGCCAGCTGGCGACAGGCAAACTCCTACGAGCAGTACTTC
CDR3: CASWRQANSYEQYF

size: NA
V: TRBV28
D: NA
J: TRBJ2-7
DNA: TGTGCCAGCTCTTCTCATTACGAGCAGTACTTC
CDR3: CASSSHYEQYF

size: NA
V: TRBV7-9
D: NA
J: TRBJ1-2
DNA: TGTGCCAGCAGTACAGGGAACTATGGCTACACCTTC
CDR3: CASSTGNYGYTF

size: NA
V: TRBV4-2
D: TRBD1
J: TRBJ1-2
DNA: TGTGCCAGCAGCCAAGGACAGGGGGAAAACTATGGCTACACCTTC
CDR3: CASSQGQGENYGYTF

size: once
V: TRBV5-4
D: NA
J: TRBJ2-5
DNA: TGTGCCAGCAGCCCGGGACTTGGAGAGGGGACCCAGTACTTC
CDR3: CASSPGLGEGTQYF

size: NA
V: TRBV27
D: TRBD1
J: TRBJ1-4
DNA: TGTGCCAGCAGTCAGGACAGGGCCACTAATGAAAAACTGTTTTTT
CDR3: CASSQDRATNEKLFF

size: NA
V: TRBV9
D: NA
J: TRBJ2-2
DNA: TGTGCCAGCAGCGCCCGGGACTCCTACACCGGGGAGCTGTTTTTT
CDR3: CASSARDSYTGELFF

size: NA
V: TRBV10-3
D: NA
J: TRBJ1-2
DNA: TGTGCCATCAGCATTACAGACAGAGACTATGGCTACACCTTC
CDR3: CAISITDRDYGYTF

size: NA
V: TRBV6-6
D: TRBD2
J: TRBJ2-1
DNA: TGTGCCAGCAGTTACAATCAGGGCGGGGGTTATGAGCAGTTCTTC
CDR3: CASSYNQGGGYEQFF

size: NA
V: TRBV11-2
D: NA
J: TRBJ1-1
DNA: TGTGCCAGCAGCCCGACCCCCCCGTCCGTTACTGAAGCTTTCTTT
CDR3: CASSPTPPSVTEAFF

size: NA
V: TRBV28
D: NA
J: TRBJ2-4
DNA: TGTGCCAGCAGTGCACCCGGGATAGCCAAAAACATTCAGTACTTC
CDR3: CASSAPGIAKNIQYF

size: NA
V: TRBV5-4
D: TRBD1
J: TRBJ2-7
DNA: TGTGCCAGCAGCCGGACAGGGGTCTACGAGCAGTACTTC
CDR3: CASSRTGVYEQYF

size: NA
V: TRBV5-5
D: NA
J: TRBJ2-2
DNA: TGTGCCAGCAGCTTGCTGACGGGAAACACCGGGGAGCTGTTTTTT
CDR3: CASSLLTGNTGELFF

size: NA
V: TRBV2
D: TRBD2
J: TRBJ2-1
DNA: TGTGCCAGCACTATTAGCGGGGGCTCCTACAATGAGCAGTTCTTC
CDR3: CASTISGGSYNEQFF

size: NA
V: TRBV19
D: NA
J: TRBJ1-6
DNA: TGTGCCAGTAGGCAGGGCGTTTTTAATTCACCCCTCCACTTT
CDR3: CASRQGVFNSPLHF

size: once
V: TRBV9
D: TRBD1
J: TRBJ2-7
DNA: TGTGCCAGCAGCGTAGAGGGACAGGGTACCTACGAGCAGTACTTC
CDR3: CASSVEGQGTYEQYF

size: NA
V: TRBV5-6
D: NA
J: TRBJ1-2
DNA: TGTGCCAGCAGCCGTCCCGTACAGAACTATGGCTACACCTTC
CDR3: CASSRPVQNYGYTF

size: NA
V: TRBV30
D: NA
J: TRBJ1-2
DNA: TGTGCCTGGAGTTCTACAACCTCTGACAGGACTGCAAACTATGGCTACACCTTC
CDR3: CAWSSTTSDRTANYGYTF